This T cell receptor beta chain is drawn from a study of CD8+ T cells in alopecia areata. Overall study results and limits: Scalp sequencing also captures normal skin's resident alphabeta T cells.

Comment on this clone: The antigen is not known.

Reverse transcribed after extraction, RNA yielded cDNA as the sequencing template. This table comes from immunoSEQ multiplex PCR, and its TCRdb copy is limited to in-frame clones, with some not included. The sample has approximately 140,000 clones, approximately 87% seen once. CDR1 and CDR2 (germline): GTSNPN, SVGIG (reference sequence). CDR3 length: 14 amino acids. Trimming left V 0 bases short and J 7 bases short, with 13 bases between. The genes are TRBV30 and TRBJ1-5, with TRBD1 as a possible D gene (6 bases). The sequencing here drew on CD8+ T cells sorted from blood, taken at week 0. The receptor's source is a human donor with alopecia areata. The CDR3 DNA reads as TGTGCCTGGAGTGTAGGCCAGGGGTCACAGCCCCAGCATTTT. Translating it yields CAWSVGQGSQPQHF.